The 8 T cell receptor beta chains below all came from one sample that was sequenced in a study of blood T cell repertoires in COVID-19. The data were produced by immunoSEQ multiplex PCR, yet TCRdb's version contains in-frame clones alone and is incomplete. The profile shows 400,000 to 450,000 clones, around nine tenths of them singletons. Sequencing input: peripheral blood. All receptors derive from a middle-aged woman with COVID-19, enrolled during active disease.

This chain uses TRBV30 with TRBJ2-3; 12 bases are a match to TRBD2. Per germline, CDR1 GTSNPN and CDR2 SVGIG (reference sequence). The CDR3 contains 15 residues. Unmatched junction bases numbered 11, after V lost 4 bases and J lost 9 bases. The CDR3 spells CAWTPLAGGQGTQYF. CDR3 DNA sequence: TGTGCCTGGACCCCCCTAGCGGGGGGGCAGGGGACGCAGTATTTT.

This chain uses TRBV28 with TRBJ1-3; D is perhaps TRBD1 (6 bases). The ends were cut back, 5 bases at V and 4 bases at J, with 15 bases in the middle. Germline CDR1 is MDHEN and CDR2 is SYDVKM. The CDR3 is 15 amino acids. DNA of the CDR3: TGTGCCAGCAGTCCCTCCGGGACAAACGGAAACACCATATATTTT. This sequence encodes CASSPSGTNGNTIYF.

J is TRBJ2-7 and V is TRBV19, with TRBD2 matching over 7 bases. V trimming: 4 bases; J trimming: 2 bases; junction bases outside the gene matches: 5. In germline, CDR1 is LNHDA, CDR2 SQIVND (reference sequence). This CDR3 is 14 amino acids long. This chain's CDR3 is CASSRRDYPYEQYF. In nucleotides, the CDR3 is TGTGCCAGTAGTAGGCGGGACTACCCCTACGAGCAGTACTTC.

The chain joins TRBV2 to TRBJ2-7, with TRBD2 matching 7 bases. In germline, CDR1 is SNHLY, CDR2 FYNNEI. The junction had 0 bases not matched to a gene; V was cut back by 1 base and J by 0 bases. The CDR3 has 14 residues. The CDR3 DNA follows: TGTGCCAGCAGTGAAGGCGGGAGCTCCTACGAGCAGTACTTC. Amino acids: CASSEGGSSYEQYF.

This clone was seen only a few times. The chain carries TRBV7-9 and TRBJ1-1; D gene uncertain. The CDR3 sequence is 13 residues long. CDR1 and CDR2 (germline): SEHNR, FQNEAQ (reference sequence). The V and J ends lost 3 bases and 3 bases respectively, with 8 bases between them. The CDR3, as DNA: TGTGCCAGCAGCTTTGGGGAGGACACTGAAGCTTTCTTT. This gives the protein CASSFGEDTEAFF.

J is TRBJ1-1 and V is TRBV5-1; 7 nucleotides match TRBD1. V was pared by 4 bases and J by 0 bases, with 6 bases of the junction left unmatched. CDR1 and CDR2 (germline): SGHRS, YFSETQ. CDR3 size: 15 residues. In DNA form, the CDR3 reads TGCGCCAGCAGCCCGGACAGGCCCATGAACACTGAAGCTTTCTTT. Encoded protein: CASSPDRPMNTEAFF.

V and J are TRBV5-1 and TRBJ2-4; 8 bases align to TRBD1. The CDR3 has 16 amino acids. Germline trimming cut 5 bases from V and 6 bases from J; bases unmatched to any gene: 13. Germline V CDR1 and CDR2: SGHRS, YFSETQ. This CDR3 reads CASSNQGQGISNIQYF. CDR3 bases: TGCGCCAGCAGTAATCAAGGACAGGGTATTTCAAACATTCAGTACTTC. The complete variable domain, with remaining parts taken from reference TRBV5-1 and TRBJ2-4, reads KAGVTQTPRYLIKTRGQQVTLSCSPISGHRSVSWYQQTPGQGLQFLFEYFSETQRNKGNFPGRFSGRQFSNSRSEMNVSTLELGDSALYLCASSNQGQGISNIQYFGAGTRLSVL.

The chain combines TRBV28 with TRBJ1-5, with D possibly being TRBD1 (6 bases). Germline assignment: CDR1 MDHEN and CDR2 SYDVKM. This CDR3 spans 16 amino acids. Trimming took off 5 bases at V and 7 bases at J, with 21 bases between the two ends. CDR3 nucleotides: TGTGCCAGCAGTCCGTACCCCCGGGGTCAGGGGCAGCCCCAGCATTTT. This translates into CASSPYPRGQGQPQHF. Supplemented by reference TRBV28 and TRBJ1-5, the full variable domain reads DVKVTQSSRYLVKRTGEKVFLECVQDMDHENMFWYRQDPGLGLRLIYFSYDVKMKEKGDIPEGYSVSREKKERFSLILESASTNQTSMYLCASSPYPRGQGQPQHFGDGTRLSIL.